The table lists the clone carrying this TCR beta chain with a few counts. Its matching antigen is unknown. MiXCR, applied by TCRdb to the 5' RACE reads, yields one record per CDR3 protein. The sample carries about 360,000 distinct CDR3 sequences, over 13% recorded once. The germline V gene encodes CDR1 MGHRA and CDR2 YSYEKL. The CDR3 covers 17 residues. V lost 0 bases, J lost 8 bases, and 20 bases lay in between. The sample is drawn from a study of T-cell memory formation after mild COVID-19. Study findings and constraints: The SARS-CoV-2 specificity of second-wave clones reaching peak at day 37 remained unverified.

The chain carries TRBV4-1 and TRBJ2-1; possible D gene TRBD1, 7 bases. The specimen was PBMCs or a T cell subset sorted from them (not recorded which). The sequence derives from a man between 18 and 35 years old who had mild COVID-19 (a few samples of this study predate the infection). Cell type and time point are not known. The CDR3 DNA sequence: TGCGCCAGCAGCCAAGATGGGCTAGCGACAGGGCGCGATGAGCAGTTCTTC. Encoded protein: CASSQDGLATGRDEQFF.